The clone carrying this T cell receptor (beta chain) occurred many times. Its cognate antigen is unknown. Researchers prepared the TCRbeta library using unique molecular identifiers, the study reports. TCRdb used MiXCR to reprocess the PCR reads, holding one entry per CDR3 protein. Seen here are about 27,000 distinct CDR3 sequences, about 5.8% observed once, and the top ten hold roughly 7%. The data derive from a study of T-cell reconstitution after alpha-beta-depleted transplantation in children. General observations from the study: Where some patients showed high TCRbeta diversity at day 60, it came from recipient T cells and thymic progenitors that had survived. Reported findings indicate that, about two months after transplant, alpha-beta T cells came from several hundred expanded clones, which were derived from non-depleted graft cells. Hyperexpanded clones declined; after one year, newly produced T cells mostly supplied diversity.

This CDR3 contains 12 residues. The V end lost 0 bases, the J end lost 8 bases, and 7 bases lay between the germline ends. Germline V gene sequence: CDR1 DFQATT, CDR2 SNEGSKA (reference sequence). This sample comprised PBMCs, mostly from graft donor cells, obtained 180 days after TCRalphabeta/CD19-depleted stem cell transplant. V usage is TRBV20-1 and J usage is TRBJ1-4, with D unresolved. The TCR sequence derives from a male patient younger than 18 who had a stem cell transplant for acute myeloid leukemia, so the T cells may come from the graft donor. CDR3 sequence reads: CSARDRGEKLFF. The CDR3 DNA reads TGCAGTGCTAGAGATAGAGGGGAAAAACTGTTTTTT.